The rows below give T cell receptor beta chains drawn from one sample of a study of blood T cell repertoires in COVID-19. The table came from immunoSEQ multiplex PCR; TCRdb's copy has only in-frame clones and leaves some out. The sample holds under 250,000 clones; approximately 84% are singletons and the top ten take 4.4%. The sequencing sample was made of peripheral blood. These receptors were obtained from a man in his fifties with active or convalescent COVID-19. Each CDR3 is given with its conserved first and last residue. The D gene is left open where the match is weak. Not all rows give a size; the values are once, few, many and, for expanded clones, a class.

v_gene,d_gene,abundance,j_gene,CDR3aa,CDR3nt
TRBV5-1,NA,NA,TRBJ1-2,CASSLVGGSDYGYTF,TGCGCCAGCAGCTTGGTCGGAGGGAGCGACTATGGCTACACCTTC
TRBV6-1,NA,NA,TRBJ1-6,CASSDGPGESPLHF,TGTGCCAGCAGTGACGGGCCGGGGGAGTCACCCCTCCACTTT
TRBV28,TRBD1,few,TRBJ1-5,CASIWDRGRQPQHF,TGTGCCAGCATCTGGGACAGGGGTCGGCAGCCCCAGCATTTT
TRBV7-9,TRBD2,NA,TRBJ2-1,CASSWGLAGTYNEQFF,TGTGCCAGCAGCTGGGGACTAGCGGGGACTTACAATGAGCAGTTCTTC
TRBV7-2,TRBD1,once,TRBJ1-2,CASRSPGQVYGYTF,TGTGCCAGCAGATCCCCAGGACAGGTCTATGGCTACACCTTC
TRBV6-5,NA,NA,TRBJ2-7,CASSQGPEQYF,TGTGCCAGCAGTCAGGGTCCCGAGCAGTACTTC
TRBV20-1,NA,NA,TRBJ1-1,CSASRGRAEAFF,TGCAGTGCTAGTAGGGGCAGGGCAGAAGCTTTCTTT
TRBV5-1,NA,NA,TRBJ1-4,CASSLGGQSNEKLFF,TGCGCCAGCAGCTTGGGTGGACAATCTAATGAAAAACTGTTTTTT
TRBV18,NA,NA,TRBJ1-5,CASSPSNRANQPQHF,TGTGCCAGCTCACCAAGCAACAGGGCTAATCAGCCCCAGCATTTT
TRBV12-3/TRBV12-4,NA,NA,TRBJ1-1,CASSLRSEAFF,TGTGCCAGCAGTTTAAGGAGTGAAGCTTTCTTT
TRBV27,NA,NA,TRBJ2-7,CASSFGQGYEQYF,TGTGCCAGCAGTTTTGGTCAGGGTTACGAGCAGTACTTC
TRBV29-1,NA,NA,TRBJ2-3,CSVFPGSSTDTQYF,TGCAGCGTTTTTCCGGGGTCCAGCACAGATACGCAGTATTTT
TRBV18,TRBD2,NA,TRBJ2-3,CASSPRGGISTDTQYF,TGTGCCAGCTCACCCCGGGGAGGGATAAGCACAGATACGCAGTATTTT
TRBV7-8,NA,NA,TRBJ1-4,CASSSVRRNEKLFF,TGTGCCAGCAGCTCCGTTCGTCGTAATGAAAAACTGTTTTTT
TRBV28,NA,NA,TRBJ1-4,CASSTPGVNEKLFF,TGTGCCAGCAGTACCCCAGGGGTTAATGAAAAACTGTTTTTT
TRBV12-3/TRBV12-4,TRBD1,NA,TRBJ1-1,CASSPRGLEAFF,TGTGCCAGCAGCCCAAGGGGGCTTGAAGCTTTCTTT
TRBV6-1,NA,NA,TRBJ1-6,CASSGRQGKINSPLHF,TGTGCCAGCAGTGGGCGCCAGGGGAAAATTAATTCACCCCTCCACTTT
TRBV9,NA,NA,TRBJ2-1,CASSKTQGGSNEQFF,TGTGCCAGCAGCAAGACTCAAGGAGGGAGCAATGAGCAGTTCTTC
TRBV21-1,NA,NA,TRBJ1-4,CASSNESRKLFF,TGTGCCAGCAGCAATGAGAGTCGGAAACTGTTTTTT
TRBV6-5,NA,NA,TRBJ1-4,CASRLTSSPREKLFF,TGTGCCAGCAGACTCACCTCAAGCCCCAGGGAAAAACTGTTTTTT
TRBV6-1,NA,NA,TRBJ2-3,CASSERQGTDTQYF,TGTGCCAGCAGTGAAAGACAGGGCACAGATACGCAGTATTTT
TRBV5-1,NA,NA,TRBJ2-6,CASSLNQVNAGANVLTF,TGCGCCAGCAGCTTGAACCAGGTAAACGCTGGGGCCAACGTCCTGACTTTC
TRBV9,NA,NA,TRBJ1-6,CASSLDSYNSPLHF,TGTGCCAGCAGCCTGGACAGTTATAATTCACCCCTCCACTTT
TRBV7-2,NA,once,TRBJ2-1,CASSQDSLSAYNEQFF,TGTGCCAGCAGCCAAGACTCCCTTTCGGCCTACAATGAGCAGTTCTTC
TRBV30,TRBD1,NA,TRBJ2-7,CAWSDGTGSLEQYF,TGTGCCTGGTCCGACGGGACAGGGTCTCTCGAGCAGTACTTC
TRBV6-5,NA,NA,TRBJ1-1,CASLRGNTEAFF,TGTGCCAGTCTTAGGGGGAACACTGAAGCTTTCTTT
TRBV5-5,TRBD2,NA,TRBJ2-3,CASSTLTGGREDTQYF,TGTGCCAGCAGCACACTGACGGGGGGTCGAGAAGATACGCAGTATTTT
TRBV7-6,NA,NA,TRBJ1-1,CASSLSYGGLNTEAFF,TGTGCCAGCAGCTTAAGTTACGGGGGGCTCAACACTGAAGCTTTCTTT
TRBV9,NA,NA,TRBJ1-5,CASSVGDNQPQHF,TGTGCCAGCAGCGTAGGCGACAATCAGCCCCAGCATTTT
TRBV7-2,TRBD1,NA,TRBJ1-1,CASSLRQGASTEAFF,TGTGCCAGCAGCCTGCGACAGGGGGCGAGCACTGAAGCTTTCTTT
TRBV18,TRBD2,NA,TRBJ2-3,CASSSLAGGGLNTDTQYF,TGTGCCAGCTCATCCCTAGCGGGGGGGGGACTCAACACAGATACGCAGTATTTT
TRBV6-6,TRBD1,NA,TRBJ1-2,CASSYSVRGYGYTF,TGTGCCAGCAGTTACTCGGTCAGGGGGTATGGCTACACCTTC
TRBV25-1,NA,NA,TRBJ2-2,CASSELVTGLLNTGELFF,TGTGCCAGCAGTGAATTAGTGACAGGACTGCTGAACACCGGGGAGCTGTTTTTT
TRBV4-1,NA,NA,TRBJ2-5,CASSSDYTTETQYF,TGCGCCAGCAGCTCCGACTACACTACGGAGACCCAGTACTTC
TRBV13,TRBD2,NA,TRBJ2-2,CASSSRLAGITITGELFF,TGTGCCAGCAGCTCCCGACTAGCGGGGATCACAATCACCGGGGAGCTGTTTTTT
TRBV27,TRBD1,NA,TRBJ1-4,CASSHKRDRGEKLFF,TGTGCCAGCAGCCATAAAAGGGACAGGGGTGAAAAACTGTTTTTT
TRBV7-2,TRBD1,once,TRBJ1-2,CASSPQGAYGYTF,TGTGCCAGCAGTCCGCAGGGGGCCTATGGCTACACCTTC
TRBV27,NA,few,TRBJ1-6,CASSPPDSALHF,TGTGCCAGCAGTCCTCCTGATTCGGCCCTCCACTTT
TRBV2,NA,few,TRBJ2-7,CASRVGVGEQYF,TGTGCCAGCAGGGTAGGGGTAGGCGAGCAGTACTTC
TRBV4-3,NA,NA,TRBJ1-2,CASSQGVGQGNYGYTF,TGCGCCAGCAGCCAAGGAGTAGGGCAGGGGAACTATGGCTACACCTTC
TRBV2,NA,once,TRBJ1-5,CASSEASGQPQHF,TGTGCCAGCAGTGAGGCCTCCGGGCAGCCCCAGCATTTT